This is a list of T cell receptor beta chains from one sample in a study of blood T cell repertoires in COVID-19. TCRdb keeps only in-frame clones here, not all; method: immunoSEQ multiplex PCR. Among approximately 280,000 clones listed, about 89% were seen once. The material sequenced was peripheral blood. All receptors come from a man aged 40-49 years with acute or convalescent COVID-19. Both conserved end residues are part of each CDR3. A D gene is named only where the DNA matches it firmly. Not every row has a clone size; where given, it reads once, few, many or a size class.

j_gene: TRBJ2-6
v_gene: TRBV19
abundance: NA
d_gene: NA
CDR3aa: CASRDSFRSGANVLTF
CDR3nt: TGTGCCAGTAGGGACAGCTTTCGCTCTGGGGCCAACGTCCTGACTTTC

j_gene: TRBJ1-3
v_gene: TRBV29-1
abundance: NA
d_gene: NA
CDR3aa: CSVEVHGAYSGNTIYF
CDR3nt: TGCAGCGTTGAAGTTCATGGGGCCTACTCTGGAAACACCATATATTTT

j_gene: TRBJ1-1
v_gene: TRBV5-6
abundance: NA
d_gene: NA
CDR3aa: CASSLYVGVTEAFF
CDR3nt: TGTGCCAGCAGCTTGTACGTGGGAGTGACTGAAGCTTTCTTT

j_gene: TRBJ1-4
v_gene: TRBV24-1
abundance: NA
d_gene: NA
CDR3aa: CATSDNRKGNGRKLFF
CDR3nt: TGTGCCACCAGTGATAATCGCAAGGGGAATGGGAGGAAACTGTTTTTT

j_gene: TRBJ1-5
v_gene: TRBV18
abundance: NA
d_gene: NA
CDR3aa: CASSPDVYRPQHF
CDR3nt: TGTGCCAGCTCCCCTGACGTATACAGACCCCAGCATTTT

j_gene: TRBJ1-1
v_gene: TRBV6-5
abundance: NA
d_gene: NA
CDR3aa: CASRLDITTFF
CDR3nt: TGTGCCAGCAGACTTGACATAACGACTTTCTTT

j_gene: TRBJ1-5
v_gene: TRBV24-1
abundance: few
d_gene: NA
CDR3aa: CATSEPTVNQPQHF
CDR3nt: TGTGCCACCAGCGAGCCGACAGTCAATCAGCCCCAGCATTTT

j_gene: TRBJ1-6
v_gene: TRBV15
abundance: few
d_gene: TRBD1
CDR3aa: CATSRDRDRASPLHF
CDR3nt: TGTGCCACCAGCAGAGATCGGGACAGGGCCTCACCCCTCCACTTT

j_gene: TRBJ1-6
v_gene: TRBV10-1
abundance: NA
d_gene: TRBD1
CDR3aa: CATRQGANSPLHF
CDR3nt: TGCGCCACCAGACAGGGAGCTAATTCACCCCTCCACTTT

j_gene: TRBJ2-1
v_gene: TRBV3-1/TRBV3-2
abundance: NA
d_gene: TRBD1
CDR3aa: CASSQGTGGSEQFF
CDR3nt: TGTGCCAGCAGCCAAGGGACAGGGGGCAGTGAGCAGTTCTTC

j_gene: TRBJ2-6
v_gene: TRBV10-3
abundance: NA
d_gene: TRBD1
CDR3aa: CAISPGTGTGANVLTF
CDR3nt: TGTGCCATCAGTCCCGGGACAGGGACTGGGGCCAACGTCCTGACTTTC

j_gene: TRBJ1-1
v_gene: TRBV6-5
abundance: NA
d_gene: TRBD1
CDR3aa: CASSSGQGAREAFF
CDR3nt: TGTGCCAGCAGTTCTGGACAGGGGGCGCGGGAAGCTTTCTTT

j_gene: TRBJ1-1
v_gene: TRBV5-4
abundance: NA
d_gene: NA
CDR3aa: CAMSGRGNTEAFF
CDR3nt: TGTGCCATGTCGGGTAGGGGGAACACTGAAGCTTTCTTT

j_gene: TRBJ2-7
v_gene: TRBV5-1
abundance: once
d_gene: TRBD1
CDR3aa: CASSMDRAYEQYF
CDR3nt: TGCGCCAGCAGCATGGACAGGGCCTACGAGCAGTACTTC

j_gene: TRBJ2-5
v_gene: TRBV6-1
abundance: once
d_gene: NA
CDR3aa: CASSESRGSQETQYF
CDR3nt: TGTGCCAGCAGTGAATCGAGGGGGTCCCAAGAGACCCAGTACTTC

j_gene: TRBJ2-3
v_gene: TRBV7-9
abundance: NA
d_gene: NA
CDR3aa: CASSLGLSTDTQYF
CDR3nt: TGTGCCAGCAGCTTAGGGCTGAGCACAGATACGCAGTATTTT

j_gene: TRBJ1-2
v_gene: TRBV6-5
abundance: NA
d_gene: TRBD1
CDR3aa: CASSLGQGVNGYTF
CDR3nt: TGTGCCAGCAGCCTAGGACAGGGGGTTAATGGCTACACCTTC

j_gene: TRBJ2-1
v_gene: TRBV2
abundance: NA
d_gene: NA
CDR3aa: CASSERALNNEQFF
CDR3nt: TGTGCCAGCAGTGAGAGGGCACTTAACAATGAGCAGTTCTTC

j_gene: TRBJ1-1
v_gene: TRBV4-2
abundance: once
d_gene: NA
CDR3aa: CASSPRTDSSYTEAFF
CDR3nt: TGTGCCAGCAGCCCTAGGACAGACAGTAGCTACACTGAAGCTTTCTTT

j_gene: TRBJ2-3
v_gene: TRBV24-1
abundance: NA
d_gene: NA
CDR3aa: CATSVAGLGSTDTQYF
CDR3nt: TGTGCCACCAGTGTCGCGGGGTTAGGTAGCACAGATACGCAGTATTTT

j_gene: TRBJ2-3
v_gene: TRBV7-8
abundance: NA
d_gene: TRBD2
CDR3aa: CASSLAGLAGVTDTQYF
CDR3nt: TGTGCCAGCAGCTTAGCGGGGTTAGCGGGGGTCACAGATACGCAGTATTTT

j_gene: TRBJ1-2
v_gene: TRBV11-2
abundance: NA
d_gene: NA
CDR3aa: CASSLDRAGVGYTF
CDR3nt: TGTGCCAGCAGCTTAGATCGGGCGGGGGTTGGCTACACCTTC

j_gene: TRBJ1-6
v_gene: TRBV11-2
abundance: NA
d_gene: NA
CDR3aa: CASSSGTGSYSPLHF
CDR3nt: TGTGCCAGCAGTTCCGGAACAGGATCCTATTCACCCCTCCACTTT

j_gene: TRBJ2-3
v_gene: TRBV6-5
abundance: NA
d_gene: TRBD2
CDR3aa: CASSYFGTSLDTQYF
CDR3nt: TGTGCCAGCAGTTACTTTGGGACTAGCCTAGATACGCAGTATTTT

j_gene: TRBJ1-4
v_gene: TRBV19
abundance: NA
d_gene: NA
CDR3aa: CASTGFGEKLFF
CDR3nt: TGTGCCAGTACAGGGTTTGGAGAAAAACTGTTTTTT

j_gene: TRBJ1-3
v_gene: TRBV18
abundance: NA
d_gene: TRBD1
CDR3aa: CATQQGSGNTIYF
CDR3nt: TGTGCCACCCAACAGGGGTCCGGAAACACCATATATTTT

j_gene: TRBJ2-1
v_gene: TRBV27
abundance: NA
d_gene: TRBD2
CDR3aa: CASSSLAPSSNNEQFF
CDR3nt: TGTGCCAGCAGTTCACTAGCGCCGTCTTCCAACAATGAGCAGTTCTTC

j_gene: TRBJ1-1
v_gene: TRBV30
abundance: NA
d_gene: NA
CDR3aa: CAWKQGNTEAFF
CDR3nt: TGTGCCTGGAAACAGGGGAACACTGAAGCTTTCTTT

j_gene: TRBJ1-1
v_gene: TRBV6-6
abundance: NA
d_gene: NA
CDR3aa: CASSYEVRNTEAFF
CDR3nt: TGTGCCAGCAGTTACGAGGTCAGAAACACTGAAGCTTTCTTT

j_gene: TRBJ2-3
v_gene: TRBV5-6
abundance: NA
d_gene: NA
CDR3aa: CASSLTGADTQYF
CDR3nt: TGTGCCAGCAGCCTGACAGGCGCAGATACGCAGTATTTT

j_gene: TRBJ2-7
v_gene: TRBV27
abundance: NA
d_gene: NA
CDR3aa: CASSFRAGTLSYEQYF
CDR3nt: TGTGCCAGCAGTTTCAGGGCCGGGACACTATCCTACGAGCAGTACTTC

j_gene: TRBJ2-7
v_gene: TRBV7-3
abundance: few
d_gene: TRBD2
CDR3aa: CASSSSAGVYEQYF
CDR3nt: TGTGCCAGCAGCTCATCGGCGGGAGTCTACGAGCAGTACTTC